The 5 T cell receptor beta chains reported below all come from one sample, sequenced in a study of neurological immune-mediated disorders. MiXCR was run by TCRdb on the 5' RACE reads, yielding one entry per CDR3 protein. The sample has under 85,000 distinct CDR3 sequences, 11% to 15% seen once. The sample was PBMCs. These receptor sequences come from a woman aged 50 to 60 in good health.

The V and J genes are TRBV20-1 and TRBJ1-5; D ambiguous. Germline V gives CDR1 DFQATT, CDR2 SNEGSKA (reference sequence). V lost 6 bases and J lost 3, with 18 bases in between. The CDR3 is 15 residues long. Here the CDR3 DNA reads TGCAGTGCCAGATTTAAGGCATGTGACAATCAGCCCCAGCATTTT. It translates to CSARFKACDNQPQHF.

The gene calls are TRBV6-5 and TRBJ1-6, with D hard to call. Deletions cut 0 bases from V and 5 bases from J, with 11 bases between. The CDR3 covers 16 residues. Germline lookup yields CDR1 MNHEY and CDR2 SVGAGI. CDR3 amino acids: CASSYSGIEHNSPLHF. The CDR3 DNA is TGTGCCAGCAGTTACTCCGGCATAGAACATAATTCACCCCTCCACTTT.

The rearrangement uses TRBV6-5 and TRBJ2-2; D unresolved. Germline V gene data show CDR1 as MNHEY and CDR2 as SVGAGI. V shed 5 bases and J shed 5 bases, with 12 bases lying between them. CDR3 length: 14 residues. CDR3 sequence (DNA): TGTGCCAGCAGTACCGCCGACGGGACCGGGGAGCTGTTTTTT. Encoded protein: CASSTADGTGELFF.

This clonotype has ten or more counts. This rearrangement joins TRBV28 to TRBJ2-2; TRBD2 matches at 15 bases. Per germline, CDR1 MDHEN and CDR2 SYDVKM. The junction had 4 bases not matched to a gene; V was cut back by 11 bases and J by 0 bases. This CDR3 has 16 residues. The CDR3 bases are TGTGCCTCAAGGACTAGCGGGGGGGCGAACACCGGGGAGCTGTTTTTT. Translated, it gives CASRTSGGANTGELFF.

The CDR3 loop reads CASSLISLDANTGELFF. In DNA, the CDR3 is TGCGCCAGCAGCCTGATCTCGTTGGACGCGAACACCGGGGAGCTGTTTTTT. V is TRBV4-1 and J is TRBJ2-2, with D uncertain. Germline lookup yields CDR1 MGHRA and CDR2 YSYEKL. This CDR3 spans 17 amino acids. The V gene lost 4 bases and the J gene lost 0 bases, with 15 bases spanning the gap.